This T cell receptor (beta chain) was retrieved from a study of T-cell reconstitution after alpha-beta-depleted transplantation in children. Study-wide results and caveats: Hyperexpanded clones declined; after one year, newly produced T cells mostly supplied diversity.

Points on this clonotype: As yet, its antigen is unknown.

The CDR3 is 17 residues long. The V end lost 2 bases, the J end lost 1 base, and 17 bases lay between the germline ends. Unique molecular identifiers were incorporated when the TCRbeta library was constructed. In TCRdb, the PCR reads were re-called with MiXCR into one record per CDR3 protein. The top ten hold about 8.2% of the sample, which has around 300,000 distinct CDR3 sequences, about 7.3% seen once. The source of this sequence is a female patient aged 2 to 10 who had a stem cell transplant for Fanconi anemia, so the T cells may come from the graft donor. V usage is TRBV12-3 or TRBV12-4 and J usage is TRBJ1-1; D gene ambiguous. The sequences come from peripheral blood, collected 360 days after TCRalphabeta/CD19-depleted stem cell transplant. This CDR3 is CASSLRDGGAKNTEAFF. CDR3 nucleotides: TGTGCCAGCAGTTTACGAGACGGCGGAGCGAAGAACACTGAAGCTTTCTTT.